This T cell receptor beta chain was observed in a study of tumor-infiltrating lymphocytes in primary liver carcinoma. Study-wide background: Spanning 30 to 69 years of age, the patients were men and women.

General study findings and limits: Among the pair types, tumor region pairs showed more overlap than tumor-adjacent and tumor-blood pairs. Tumors had a significantly higher top-250-clone fraction than blood (p = 0.039).

Production of TCR beta cDNA used 500 ng total RNA together with a constant-region primer. Slightly modified ARM-PCR with three nested multiplex PCR rounds yielded TCR beta libraries. It was with TRBV1-TRBV30 forward primers and a C-beta reverse primer that the first two PCR rounds were run, at about 9 cycles each. TCRdb passed the multiplex PCR reads through MiXCR, listing each CDR3 protein once. Of around 100,000 distinct CDR3 sequences in the sample, around two thirds were seen once. Germline CDR1 and CDR2: MNHEY and SVGEGT. The V end lost 2 bases, the J end lost 12 bases, and 17 bases lay between the germline ends. The CDR3 sequence is 13 residues long. A note on this clonotype: Antigen unknown.

DNA and RNA were both co-extracted from around 20-30 mg of bulk tissue that had not been sorted. This receptor was obtained from a woman aged 55-69 years with primary liver carcinoma and hepatitis B virus infection. The sequenced material came from liver tumor tissue from sampling region 2. The sample's subset: tumor region T2, inferior pole. The chain employs TRBV6-2 or TRBV6-3 and TRBJ2-7, with a weak D call TRBD2 (5 bases). CDR3: CASSYLRAYEGYF. The CDR3 DNA follows: TGTGCCAGCAGTTACCTGCGGGCGTACGAGGGGTACTTC.